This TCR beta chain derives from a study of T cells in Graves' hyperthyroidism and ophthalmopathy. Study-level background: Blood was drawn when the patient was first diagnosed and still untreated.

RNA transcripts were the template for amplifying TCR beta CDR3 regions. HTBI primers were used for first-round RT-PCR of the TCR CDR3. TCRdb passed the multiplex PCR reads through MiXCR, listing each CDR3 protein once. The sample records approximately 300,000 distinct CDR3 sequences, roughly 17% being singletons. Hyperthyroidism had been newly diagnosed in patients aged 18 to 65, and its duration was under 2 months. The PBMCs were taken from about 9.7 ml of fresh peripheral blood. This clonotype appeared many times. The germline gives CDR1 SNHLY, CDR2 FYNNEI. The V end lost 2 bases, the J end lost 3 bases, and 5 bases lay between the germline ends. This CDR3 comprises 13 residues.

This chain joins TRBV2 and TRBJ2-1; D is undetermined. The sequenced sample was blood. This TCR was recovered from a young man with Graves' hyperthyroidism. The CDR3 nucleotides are TGTGCCAGCAGTGAAATCGGCTACAATGAGCAGTTCTTC. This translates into CASSEIGYNEQFF.